This TCR beta chain was captured in a study of blood T cell repertoires in COVID-19. Study information: Acute-phase and convalescent COVID-19 samples originated in the United States, Italy and Spain. PBMCs, B-cell-depleted T cells, or T cells were the source of the cDNA or gDNA that made up the material.

This CDR3 region has 14 residues. The V gene's germline CDR1 is MNHEY and CDR2 SVGAGI. Trimming pared 7 bases from V and 6 bases from J, leaving 18 bases between. In the source study's methods: Estimated nucleated cell counts came from reference gene primer amplification. Sequenced by immunoSEQ multiplex PCR; TCRdb stores in-frame clones only, minus some. That table gives V, J and clone size, and the DNA gave D and trimming. The repertoire includes 90,000 to 100,000 clones, approximately 89% of them detected once, and about 9.4% sits in the top ten. This TCR was recovered from a man aged 45-65 years with acute or convalescent COVID-19. The sample taken for sequencing was peripheral blood. The V call is TRBV6-5, the J call TRBJ1-2, with D maybe TRBD1 (6 bases). The CDR3 coding sequence is TGTGCCAGCACGAACGGGTGGGCAGGGGATGGCTACACCTTC. This encodes CASTNGWAGDGYTF.